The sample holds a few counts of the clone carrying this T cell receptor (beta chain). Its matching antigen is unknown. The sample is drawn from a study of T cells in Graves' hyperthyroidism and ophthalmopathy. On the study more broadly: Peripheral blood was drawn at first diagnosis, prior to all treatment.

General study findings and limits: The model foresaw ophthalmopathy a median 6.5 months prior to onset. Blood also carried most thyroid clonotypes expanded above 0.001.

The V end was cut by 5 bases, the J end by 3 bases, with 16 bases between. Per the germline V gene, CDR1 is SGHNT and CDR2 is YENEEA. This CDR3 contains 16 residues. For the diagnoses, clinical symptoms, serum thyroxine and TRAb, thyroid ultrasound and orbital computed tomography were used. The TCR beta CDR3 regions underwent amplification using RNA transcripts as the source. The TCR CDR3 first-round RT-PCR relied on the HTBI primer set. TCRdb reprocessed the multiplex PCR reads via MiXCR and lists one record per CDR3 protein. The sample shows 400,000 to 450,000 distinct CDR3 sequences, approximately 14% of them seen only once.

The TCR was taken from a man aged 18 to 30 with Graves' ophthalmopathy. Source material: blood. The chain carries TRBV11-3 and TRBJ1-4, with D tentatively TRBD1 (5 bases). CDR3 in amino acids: CASSPDFGAANEKLFF. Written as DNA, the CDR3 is TGTGCCAGCAGCCCCGACTTCGGGGCGGCTAATGAAAAACTGTTTTTT.